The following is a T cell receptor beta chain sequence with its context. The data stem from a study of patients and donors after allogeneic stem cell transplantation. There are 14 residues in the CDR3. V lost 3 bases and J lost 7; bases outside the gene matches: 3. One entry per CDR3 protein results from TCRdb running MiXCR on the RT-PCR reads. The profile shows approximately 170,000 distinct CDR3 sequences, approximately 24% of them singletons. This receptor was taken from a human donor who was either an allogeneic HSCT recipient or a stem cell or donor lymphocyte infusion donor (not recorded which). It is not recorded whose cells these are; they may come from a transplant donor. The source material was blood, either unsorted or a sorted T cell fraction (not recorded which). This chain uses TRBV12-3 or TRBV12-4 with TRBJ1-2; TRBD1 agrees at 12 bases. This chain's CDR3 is CASSFGTGGGGYTF. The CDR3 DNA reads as TGTGCCAGCAGTTTCGGGACAGGGGGCGGTGGCTACACCTTC.